This TCR beta chain appears in the sequencing data of a study of blood T cell repertoires in COVID-19. Sequencing used immunoSEQ multiplex PCR; TCRdb keeps in-frame clones, though not all of them. The sample contains about 480,000 clones, 80% to 90% of which appear only once. Trimming removed 4 bases at V and 1 base at J, with 15 bases between. The CDR3 has 16 residues. Germline V lookup: CDR1 SGDLS, CDR2 YYNGEE. The chain links TRBV9 to TRBJ1-5; D is ambiguous. This receptor was identified in a woman between 25 and 40 years old with acute or convalescent COVID-19. The material sequenced was peripheral blood. The CDR3 DNA sequence: TGTGCCAGCAGCCCTGGTGGAGGAGGAAGCAATCAGCCCCAGCATTTT. Translated: CASSPGGGGSNQPQHF.